Below are 31 T cell receptor beta chains sequenced from a single sample in a study of T cell responses to AZD1222 COVID-19 vaccine. Libraries were prepared by immunoSEQ multiplex PCR; TCRdb keeps only in-frame clonotypes and omits some of them. This sample has 120,000 or so clones, with 92% found just once. This sample comprised peripheral blood, obtained on day 0 of AZD1222 vaccination. The receptor set was obtained from an adult in good health.

The CDR3 nucleotides read TGTGCCAGCAGCCAGACAGTCTACGAGCAGTACTTC. Its translation: CASSQTVYEQYF. The chain is built from TRBV13 and TRBJ2-7; possibly TRBD1 for D (5 bases). Germline loops: CDR1 PRHDT, CDR2 FYEKMQ (reference sequence). V was trimmed by 5 bases and J by 3 bases, leaving 8 bases between them. CDR3 length: 12 residues. The whole variable domain, remainder taken from reference TRBV13 and TRBJ2-7, is AAGVIQSPRHLIKEKRETATLKCYPIPRHDTVYWYQQGPGQDPQFLISFYEKMQSDKGSIPDRFSAQQFSDYHSELNMSSLELGDSALYFCASSQTVYEQYFGPGTRLTVT.

The rearrangement uses TRBV30 and TRBJ2-7; 10 nucleotides match TRBD2. This CDR3 has 14 amino acids. Germline lookup yields CDR1 GTSNPN and CDR2 SVGIG (reference sequence). After removal of 2 bases from V and 1 base from J, the junction contained 2 bases not matched to a gene. The CDR3 nucleotides are TGTGCCTGGAGTACTAGCGGGAATTCCTACGAGCAGTACTTC. It yields the protein CAWSTSGNSYEQYF.

The rearrangement links TRBV28 to TRBJ2-7; D not resolved. The CDR3 sequence is 13 residues long. Germline CDR1 is MDHEN and CDR2 is SYDVKM. Between the trimmed V and J ends, which lost 3 bases and 1 base, there was a span of 7 bases. CDR3 loop: CASSLLRSYEQYF. DNA of the CDR3: TGTGCCAGCAGTTTGTTGAGGTCCTACGAGCAGTACTTC.

This clone was counted once. The V gene is TRBV28, the J gene TRBJ1-4; possibly TRBD1 for D (5 bases). V lost 5 bases to trimming and J lost 4 bases, with 14 bases between them. The CDR3 is made up of 15 amino acids. Germline CDR1 MDHEN, CDR2 SYDVKM. CDR3 loop: CASSPETVYNEKLFF. The CDR3, as DNA: TGTGCCAGCAGTCCAGAGACAGTCTATAATGAAAAACTGTTTTTT.

V usage is TRBV7-9 and J usage is TRBJ1-2; D is undetermined. The length of the CDR3 is 14 residues. Trimming stripped 1 base from V and 5 bases from J, with 11 bases between. In germline, CDR1 is SEHNR, CDR2 FQNEAQ (reference sequence). CDR3 amino acids: CASSLESGYYGYTF. CDR3 nucleotide sequence: TGTGCCAGCAGCTTAGAGTCGGGCTATTATGGCTACACCTTC.

The table lists this clone with a few counts. This chain connects TRBV2 to TRBJ1-3, with D possibly being TRBD1 (6 bases). V was shortened by 6 bases and J by 1 base, with 10 bases between the two germline ends. Germline V gives CDR1 SNHLY, CDR2 FYNNEI. This CDR3 is 14 amino acids long. CDR3 in amino acids: CASSVTGSGNTIYF. The CDR3, as DNA: TGTGCCAGCAGCGTTACAGGGTCTGGAAACACCATATATTTT.

V is TRBV18 and J is TRBJ2-1; D uncertain. V was clipped by 6 bases and J by 2 bases, with 11 bases between them. The CDR3 contains 14 residues. The germline CDR1 and CDR2 sequences are KGHSH and LQKENI. CDR3 protein: CASSGTKTYNEQFF. For the CDR3, the DNA is TGTGCCAGCTCTGGAACTAAAACCTACAATGAGCAGTTCTTC.

The genes are TRBV4-2 and TRBJ2-1, with TRBD2 identical over 12 bases. CDR1 is LGHNA and CDR2 is YNFKEQ in the germline V gene. The CDR3 spans 16 residues. The V and J ends lost 0 bases and 10 bases, in that order; junction bases with no gene match: 7. The chain's CDR3 is CASSQEGTSGSGEQFF. The CDR3 nucleotides are TGTGCCAGCAGCCAAGAGGGGACTAGCGGGTCGGGGGAGCAGTTCTTC.

The chain has TRBV5-1 and TRBJ1-3, with D possibly matching TRBD1 (6 bases). Germline CDR1 is SGHRS and CDR2 is YFSETQ. The CDR3 has 16 residues. Trimming cost V 4 bases and J 0 bases, with 14 bases left between them. As DNA, the CDR3 is TGCGCCAGCAGCCCTCCCGTAGGGGGCTCTGGAAACACCATATATTTT. Its protein product is CASSPPVGGSGNTIYF.

V usage is TRBV3-1 (or the pseudogene TRBV3-2) and J usage is TRBJ2-5; no clear D gene. There are 15 residues in the CDR3. Per the germline V gene, CDR1 is LGHDT and CDR2 is YNNKEL (reference sequence). Trimming shortened V by 1 base and J by 0 bases, and 9 bases separated the two germline ends. Here the CDR3 DNA reads TGTGCCAGCAGCCAAGGGACCAAGTACCAAGAGACCCAGTACTTC. This codes for CASSQGTKYQETQYF.

V usage is TRBV7-3 and J usage is TRBJ1-1, with no clear D. The length of the CDR3 is 13 residues. V was trimmed by 5 bases and J by 1 base, leaving 8 bases between them. Germline V lookup: CDR1 SGHTA, CDR2 FQGTGA. CDR3 sequence (DNA): TGTGCCAGCAGCGCCGACCCGAACACTGAAGCTTTCTTT. Its translation is CASSADPNTEAFF. Full variable domain (remainder filled in from reference TRBV7-3 and TRBJ1-1): GAGVSQTPSNKVTEKGKYVELRCDPISGHTALYWYRQSLGQGPEFLIYFQGTGAADDSGLPNDRFFAVRPEGSVSTLKIQRTERGDSAVYLCASSADPNTEAFFGQGTRLTVV.

This clone was recorded a few times. V usage is TRBV15 and J usage is TRBJ1-4; D unclear. V lost 5 bases and J lost 3, with 13 bases in between. Germline V lookup: CDR1 LNHNV, CDR2 YYDKDF (reference sequence). This CDR3 has 15 amino acids. The CDR3 spells CATSSQAGSNEKLFF. The CDR3 DNA sequence: TGTGCCACCAGCTCGCAGGCTGGGTCTAATGAAAAACTGTTTTTT.

This chain uses TRBV6-5 with TRBJ2-2; D remains unclear. V was pared by 4 bases and J by 4 bases, with 13 bases between. Germline V lookup: CDR1 MNHEY, CDR2 SVGAGI. The CDR3 is 15 amino acids. The CDR3 coding sequence is TGTGCCAGCAGTTCCAGCTGGGGTAGCACCGGGGAGCTGTTTTTT. This gives the protein CASSSSWGSTGELFF.

In this sample, this clone turned up once. The chain joins TRBV7-2 to TRBJ2-7; 10 nucleotides align to TRBD2. V was clipped by 0 bases and J by 7 bases; unmatched bases: 9. Germline assignment: CDR1 SGHTA and CDR2 FQGNSA. The CDR3 has 16 residues. CDR3 region: CASSLAAGGISGEQYF. CDR3 DNA sequence: TGTGCCAGCAGCTTAGCAGCGGGAGGGATCTCGGGGGAGCAGTACTTC.

The rearrangement joins TRBV5-1 to TRBJ2-7, with 8 bases aligning to TRBD1. The CDR3 extends over 13 amino acids. With V trimmed by 4 bases and J by 5 bases, 5 bases remained unmatched. In germline, CDR1 is SGHRS, CDR2 YFSETQ. In DNA, the CDR3 is TGCGCCAGCAGCCGGACAGGGTGGGACGAGCAGTACTTC. Encoded protein: CASSRTGWDEQYF.

The rearrangement joins TRBV15 to TRBJ1-5; no definite D call. Trimming shortened V by 5 bases and J by 1 base, and 12 bases separated the two germline ends. CDR3 length: 15 amino acids. Looked up from germline, CDR1 is LNHNV and CDR2 is YYDKDF (reference sequence). The CDR3: CATSGGFKSNQPQHF. Written as DNA, the CDR3 is TGTGCCACCAGCGGCGGGTTTAAGAGCAATCAGCCCCAGCATTTT.

This clone was recorded only once. CDR3 loop: CASSLDAGGFNYGYTF. In DNA form, the CDR3 reads TGCGCCAGCAGCTTGGATGCAGGGGGCTTTAACTATGGCTACACCTTC. The chain uses TRBV5-1 and TRBJ1-2, with 8 bases fitting TRBD1. This CDR3 region has 16 residues. V lost 0 bases and J lost 1; bases outside the gene matches: 5. The germline CDR1 and CDR2 sequences are SGHRS and YFSETQ.

The chain combines TRBV11-3 with TRBJ2-1; D is uncertain. The CDR3 length is 8 residues. The V and J ends lost 3 bases and 14 bases respectively, with 2 bases between them. From germline, CDR1 is SGHNT and CDR2 YENEEA. CDR3 region: CASSFEFF. DNA for the CDR3: TGTGCCAGCAGCTTCGAGTTCTTC.

The rearrangement uses TRBV9 and TRBJ1-2, with D possibly matching TRBD1 (6 bases). Germline V gives CDR1 SGDLS, CDR2 YYNGEE. The CDR3 length is 14 residues. V was cut by 5 bases and J by 5 bases, with 16 bases left in between. This CDR3 reads CASRDTGTSYGYTF. For the CDR3, the DNA is TGTGCCAGCAGAGACACCGGGACAAGTTATGGCTACACCTTC.

The chain carries TRBV3-1 (or the pseudogene TRBV3-2) and TRBJ1-2, with D maybe TRBD1 (5 bases). The V end was cut by 4 bases, the J end by 4 bases, with 10 bases between. The CDR3 has 13 amino acids. Per the germline V gene, CDR1 is LGHDT and CDR2 is YNNKEL (reference sequence). Written as DNA, the CDR3 is TGTGCCAGCAGCCCCTTAGGGGCCTATGGCTACACCTTC. Translation: CASSPLGAYGYTF.

The genes are TRBV24-1 and TRBJ2-2, with D possibly matching TRBD1 (6 bases). This CDR3 contains 14 residues. V was clipped by 7 bases and J by 3 bases, with 11 bases between them. The germline gives CDR1 KGHDR, CDR2 SFDVKD. The CDR3 is CATSQGSYTGELFF. CDR3 in DNA: TGTGCCACCAGCCAGGGGTCTTACACCGGGGAGCTGTTTTTT.

The chain recombines TRBV5-4 with TRBJ2-6; 11 bases map to TRBD2. With 0 bases clipped from V and 2 bases from J, the junction kept 1 base outside the gene matches. The CDR3 totals 17 residues. Germline loops: CDR1 SGHNT, CDR2 YYREEE (reference sequence). CDR3 sequence reads: CASSLVAGGAGANVLTF. CDR3 DNA sequence: TGTGCCAGCAGCTTGGTAGCGGGAGGGGCTGGGGCCAACGTCCTGACTTTC. Full variable domain (outside the CDR3, taken from reference TRBV5-4 and TRBJ2-6): ETGVTQSPTHLIKTRGQQVTLRCSSQSGHNTVSWYQQALGQGPQFIFQYYREEENGRGNFPPRFSGLQFPNYSSELNVNALELDDSALYLCASSLVAGGAGANVLTFGAGSRLTVL.

This clone was detected once. This sequence joins TRBV7-3 and TRBJ2-1; 9 bases are shared with TRBD1. Trimming cost V 0 bases and J 9 bases; bases outside gene matches: 6. CDR3 length equals 15 residues. CDR1 and CDR2 (germline): SGHTA, FQGTGA. Here the CDR3 reads CASSLTITGGGEQFF. The DNA of the CDR3 is TGTGCCAGCAGCTTAACCATTACAGGGGGCGGTGAGCAGTTCTTC.

J is TRBJ1-1 and V is TRBV5-6; D remains ambiguous. There are 14 residues in the CDR3. Between the trimmed V and J ends, which lost 1 base and 5 bases, there was a span of 12 bases. Looked up from germline, CDR1 is SGHDT and CDR2 is YYEEEE. CDR3 loop: CASSLIVVGTEAFF. For the CDR3, the DNA is TGTGCCAGCAGCTTGATTGTCGTAGGAACTGAAGCTTTCTTT.

V and J are TRBV12-3 or TRBV12-4 and TRBJ1-2; no clear D. This CDR3 comprises 12 residues. V was clipped by 1 base and J by 2 bases, with 2 bases between them. The CDR3 sequence: CASSLVNYGYTF. CDR3 bases: TGTGCCAGCAGTTTAGTGAACTATGGCTACACCTTC.

The chain employs TRBV5-6 and TRBJ2-3, with a possible D match to TRBD2 (5 bases). The CDR3 consists of 15 residues. Looked up from germline, CDR1 is SGHDT and CDR2 is YYEEEE. The V end lost 3 bases, the J end lost 1 base, and 12 bases lay between the germline ends. For the CDR3, the DNA is TGTGCCAGCAGCTCCCGGGGAGTCGGCACAGATACGCAGTATTTT. Its translation: CASSSRGVGTDTQYF.

V and J are TRBV18 and TRBJ1-3; 7 bases match TRBD1. Germline V lookup: CDR1 KGHSH, CDR2 LQKENI. J lost 0 bases, V lost 3 bases, and 8 bases had no gene match. The CDR3 is 17 amino acids. In nucleotides, the CDR3 is TGTGCCAGCTCACCTCGACCCGGGACAGCCTCTGGAAACACCATATATTTT. It encodes CASSPRPGTASGNTIYF. Full variable domain (missing parts from reference TRBV18 and TRBJ1-3): NAGVMQNPRHLVRRRGQEARLRCSPMKGHSHVYWYRQLPEEGLKFMVYLQKENIIDESGMPKERFSAEFPKEGPSILRIQQVVRGDSAAYFCASSPRPGTASGNTIYFGEGSWLTVV.

This chain connects TRBV19 to TRBJ2-1, with TRBD1 identical over 12 bases. V lost 2 bases to trimming and J lost 8 bases; unmatched junction nucleotides: 7. In germline, CDR1 is LNHDA, CDR2 SQIVND (reference sequence). CDR3 length: 16 amino acids. The CDR3 nucleotides read TGTGCCAGTAGTATAAAGTGGGACAGGGGGCTTGATGAGCAGTTCTTC. Protein sequence: CASSIKWDRGLDEQFF.

The genes are TRBV30 and TRBJ1-1; maybe TRBD1 (5 bases). Germline loops: CDR1 GTSNPN, CDR2 SVGIG (reference sequence). Trimming shortened V by 0 bases and J by 1 base, and 6 bases separated the two germline ends. CDR3 size: 13 residues. CDR3 residues: CAWSVRGNTEAFF. DNA of the CDR3: TGTGCCTGGAGTGTAAGGGGGAACACTGAAGCTTTCTTT.

The CDR3 loop is CASSFTFALAGPGELFF. The CDR3 nucleotides read TGTGCCAGCAGTTTTACCTTTGCACTAGCGGGACCCGGGGAGCTGTTTTTT. The rearrangement links TRBV28 to TRBJ2-2; 10 nucleotides line up with TRBD2. This CDR3 comprises 17 residues. The junction had 10 bases not matched to a gene; V was cut back by 3 bases and J by 6 bases. Germline loops: CDR1 MDHEN, CDR2 SYDVKM.

V usage is TRBV7-9 and J usage is TRBJ2-7; D uncertain. With 6 bases removed from V and 1 base from J, the gap between germline ends came to 13 bases. Germline lookup yields CDR1 SEHNR and CDR2 FQNEAQ (reference sequence). The CDR3 is 14 residues long. Here the CDR3 reads CASRPFDGSYEQYF. DNA for the CDR3: TGTGCCAGCAGACCATTTGACGGATCCTACGAGCAGTACTTC.